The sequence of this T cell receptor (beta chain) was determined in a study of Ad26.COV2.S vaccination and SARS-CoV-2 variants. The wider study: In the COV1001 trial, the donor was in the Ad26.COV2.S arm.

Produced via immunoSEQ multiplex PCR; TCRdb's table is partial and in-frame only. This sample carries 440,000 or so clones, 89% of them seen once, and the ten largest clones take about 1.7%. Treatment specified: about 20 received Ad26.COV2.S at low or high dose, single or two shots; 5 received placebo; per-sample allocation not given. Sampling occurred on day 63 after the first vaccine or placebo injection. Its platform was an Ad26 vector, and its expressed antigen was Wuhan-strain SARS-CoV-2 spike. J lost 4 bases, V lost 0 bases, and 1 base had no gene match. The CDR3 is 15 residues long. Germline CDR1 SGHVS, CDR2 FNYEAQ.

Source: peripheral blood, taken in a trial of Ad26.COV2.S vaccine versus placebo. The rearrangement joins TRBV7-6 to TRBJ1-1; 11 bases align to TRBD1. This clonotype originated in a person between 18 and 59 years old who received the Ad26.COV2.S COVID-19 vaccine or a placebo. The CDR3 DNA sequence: TGTGCCAGCAGCTTAGCCGGGACAGGGGGCACTGAAGCTTTCTTT. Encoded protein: CASSLAGTGGTEAFF.